One sample yielded the 9 T cell receptor beta chains listed below, sequenced in a study of Ad26.COV2.S vaccination and SARS-CoV-2 variants. Libraries were prepared by immunoSEQ multiplex PCR; TCRdb keeps only in-frame clonotypes and omits some of them. The profile shows around 370,000 clones, just over 90% of them singletons. The sequencing here drew on peripheral blood, taken after recovery from COVID-19. These receptors were obtained from a human donor who had recovered from COVID-19.

This clone has a single count. The V and J genes are TRBV11-2 and TRBJ1-1; D is undetermined. The CDR3 sequence is 16 residues long. V was clipped by 5 bases and J by 1 base, with 17 bases between them. CDR1 SGHAT and CDR2 FQNNGV come from the germline V gene. The CDR3 is CASSKLARRGNTEAFF. The CDR3 region has the DNA TGTGCCAGCAGCAAACTAGCCCGCCGGGGGAACACTGAAGCTTTCTTT.

This clone was recorded only once. At the DNA level, this CDR3 is encoded by other sequences in the same sample as well. V and J are TRBV18 and TRBJ2-5; unclear D gene. V was pared by 3 bases and J by 1 base, with 6 bases between. The CDR3 is 13 residues long. Germline V gives CDR1 KGHSH, CDR2 LQKENI. CDR3 DNA: TGTGCCAGCTCACCGGGCAGCCAAGAGACCCAGTACTTC. Encoded protein: CASSPGSQETQYF. The full variable domain, in which reference TRBV18 and TRBJ2-5 provide the parts outside the CDR3, is NAGVMQNPRHLVRRRGQEARLRCSPMKGHSHVYWYRQLPEEGLKFMVYLQKENIIDESGMPKERFSAEFPKEGPSILRIQQVVRGDSAAYFCASSPGSQETQYFGPGTRLLVL.

The gene calls are TRBV19 and TRBJ2-1; weak D call: TRBD2 (7 bases). Trimming took off 5 bases at V and 10 bases at J, with 15 bases between the two ends. Germline assignment: CDR1 LNHDA and CDR2 SQIVND (reference sequence). The CDR3 loop spans 13 amino acids. The DNA of the CDR3 is TGTGCCAGTAGTCTCGTCGGCGGGGGCGAGCAGTTCTTC. Amino acids: CASSLVGGGEQFF.

This clone occurred once. V is TRBV3-1 (or the pseudogene TRBV3-2) and J is TRBJ2-1; no reliable D call. V was trimmed by 0 bases and J by 5 bases, leaving 5 bases between them. Germline V lookup: CDR1 LGHDT, CDR2 YNNKEL (reference sequence). The CDR3 runs 13 residues. The CDR3 bases are TGTGCCAGCAGCCAAGAGGTAAACAATGAGCAGTTCTTC. As protein: CASSQEVNNEQFF.

The V gene is TRBV12-5, the J gene TRBJ1-1, with D possibly matching TRBD1 (6 bases). Trimming removed 0 bases at V and 4 bases at J, with 15 bases between. CDR1 and CDR2 from the germline V gene are LGHNT and FRNRAP. There are 16 residues in the CDR3. Written as DNA, the CDR3 is TGTGCTAGTGGTTTGGTACGGTCTGGGGGCCGCACTGAAGCTTTCTTT. It encodes CASGLVRSGGRTEAFF.

This chain links TRBV28 with TRBJ2-3, with D perhaps TRBD1 (5 bases). Deletions cut 7 bases from V and 0 bases from J, with 11 bases between. This CDR3 contains 14 residues. Germline CDR1 reads MDHEN; CDR2 reads SYDVKM. CDR3 sequence: CASKATVSTDTQYF. CDR3 in DNA: TGTGCCAGCAAGGCGACAGTGAGCACAGATACGCAGTATTTT.

The genes are TRBV29-1 and TRBJ2-2; tentatively, D is TRBD1 (5 bases). Trimming shortened V by 4 bases and J by 2 bases, and 11 bases separated the two germline ends. CDR1 and CDR2 from the germline V gene are SQVTM and ANQGSEA. The CDR3 spans 14 residues. CDR3 DNA sequence: TGCAGCGTTGTAGTACAGGTTAACACCGGGGAGCTGTTTTTT. The encoded protein is CSVVVQVNTGELFF.

This clone has just one count. The CDR3 nucleotides read TGTGCCAGCTCACCAAGTGAAATAAACACTGAAGCTTTCTTT. Its protein product is CASSPSEINTEAFF. The rearrangement joins TRBV18 to TRBJ1-1; no definite D call. CDR3 length: 14 amino acids. Trimming shortened V by 2 bases and J by 2 bases, and 9 bases separated the two germline ends. Per germline, CDR1 KGHSH and CDR2 LQKENI.

The rearrangement uses TRBV4-1 and TRBJ2-7; weak D call: TRBD1 (5 bases). CDR1 is MGHRA, CDR2 YSYEKL, per germline. The CDR3 spans 17 residues. V was cut by 1 base and J by 4 bases, with 20 bases left in between. The chain's CDR3 is CASSQVRSRVTIYEQYF. The CDR3, as DNA: TGCGCCAGCAGCCAAGTTAGGTCCAGGGTTACCATATACGAGCAGTACTTC.